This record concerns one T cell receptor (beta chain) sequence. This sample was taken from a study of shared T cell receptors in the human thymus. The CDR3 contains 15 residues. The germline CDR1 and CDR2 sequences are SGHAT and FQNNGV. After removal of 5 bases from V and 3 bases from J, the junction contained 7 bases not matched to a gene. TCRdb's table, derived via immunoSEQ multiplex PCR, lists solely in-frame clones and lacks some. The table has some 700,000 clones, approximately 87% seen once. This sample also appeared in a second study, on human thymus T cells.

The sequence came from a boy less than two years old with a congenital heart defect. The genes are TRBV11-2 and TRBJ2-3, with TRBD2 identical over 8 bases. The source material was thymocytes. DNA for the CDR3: TGTGCCAGCAGCCGAGGCACTAGCGGAACAGATACGCAGTATTTT. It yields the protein CASSRGTSGTDTQYF.